The 13 T cell receptor beta chains below come from one sample, sequenced in a study of T cell responses to AZD1222 COVID-19 vaccine. This table comes from immunoSEQ multiplex PCR, and its TCRdb copy is limited to in-frame clones, with some not included. The table lists over 110,000 clones, 93% of them singletons. The sample in question was peripheral blood, obtained on day 0 of AZD1222 vaccination. Every receptor here comes from an adult in good health.

The chain couples TRBV5-1 to TRBJ2-1; 11 bases are shared with TRBD2. CDR1 and CDR2 from the germline V gene are SGHRS and YFSETQ. The CDR3 extends over 15 amino acids. Trimming cost V 2 bases and J 14 bases; bases outside gene matches: 12. The chain's CDR3 is CASSFPSGGSRSKFF. In DNA, the CDR3 is TGCGCCAGCAGCTTCCCTAGCGGGGGGTCACGTTCTAAGTTCTTC.

The chain recombines TRBV28 with TRBJ1-2; D gene unclear. CDR3 size: 15 residues. Germline loops: CDR1 MDHEN, CDR2 SYDVKM. Trimming shortened V by 6 bases and J by 7 bases, and 21 bases separated the two germline ends. The CDR3 spells CASSPLVGSEGGYTF. CDR3 coding DNA: TGTGCCAGCAGCCCCTTAGTGGGGAGCGAAGGTGGCTACACCTTC.

This chain uses TRBV27 with TRBJ1-5; weak D call: TRBD1 (5 bases). Germline assignment: CDR1 MNHEY and CDR2 SMNVEV (reference sequence). The CDR3 runs to 12 residues. V lost 5 bases and J 10 bases, leaving 12 bases between the germline ends. The CDR3 protein is CASSPGFGPQHF. The CDR3 nucleotides are TGTGCCAGCAGTCCAGGGTTTGGACCCCAGCATTTT.

The V and J genes are TRBV4-2 and TRBJ2-1; 8 bases agree with TRBD2. This CDR3 is 18 amino acids long. V shed 0 bases and J 5 bases; nucleotides not matched to a gene: 12. Germline loops: CDR1 LGHNA, CDR2 YNFKEQ. The CDR3 nucleotides read TGTGCCAGCAGCCAAGAAACGAACGCGGGAGGAGGTCACAATGAGCAGTTCTTC. Translated, it gives CASSQETNAGGGHNEQFF.

The chain employs TRBV30 and TRBJ2-1; D gene ambiguous. CDR3 size: 13 residues. Between the trimmed V and J ends, which lost 2 bases and 7 bases, there was a span of 12 bases. Germline V gene lookup returns CDR1 GTSNPN and CDR2 SVGIG (reference sequence). The DNA of the CDR3 is TGTGCCTGGAGTATACTATCGTTAAATGAGCAGTTCTTC. Its protein product is CAWSILSLNEQFF.

The chain joins TRBV5-1 to TRBJ2-2, with 13 bases fitting TRBD2. The J segment lost 6 bases and the V segment lost 3 bases, leaving 5 bases of the junction unmatched. The CDR3 has 16 amino acids. Germline V gene data show CDR1 as SGHRS and CDR2 as YFSETQ. The CDR3 region has the DNA TGCGCCAGCAGCTGGGAACTAGCGGGAGGGCCCGGGGAGCTGTTTTTT. Translating gives CASSWELAGGPGELFF.

The V and J genes are TRBV7-8 and TRBJ1-3; D is undetermined. Between the trimmed V and J ends, which lost 4 bases and 1 base, there was a span of 14 bases. The CDR3 spans 16 residues. The germline V gene encodes CDR1 SGHVS and CDR2 FQNEAQ. The DNA of the CDR3 is TGTGCCAGCAGCTCGGAACGGCGGCTTTCTGGAAACACCATATATTTT. It translates to CASSSERRLSGNTIYF.

This clone was seen only a few times. The gene calls are TRBV6-5 and TRBJ1-3; D is unresolved. Germline V gene sequence: CDR1 MNHEY, CDR2 SVGAGI. The CDR3 covers 14 residues. Trimming shortened V by 7 bases and J by 1 base, and 11 bases separated the two germline ends. CDR3 protein: CASIGYTSGNTIYF. In DNA form, the CDR3 reads TGTGCCAGCATTGGATATACTTCTGGAAACACCATATATTTT.

The chain links TRBV6-5 to TRBJ1-4, with D possibly being TRBD1 (5 bases). Germline CDR1 MNHEY, CDR2 SVGAGI. The CDR3 sequence is 15 residues long. The V end lost 2 bases, the J end lost 0 bases, and 7 bases lay between the germline ends. CDR3: CASSYTTATNEKLFF. Here the CDR3 DNA reads TGTGCCAGCAGTTACACGACAGCAACTAATGAAAAACTGTTTTTT.

The CDR3: CASSGGFPSSVNEQFF. CDR3 DNA sequence: TGTGCCAGCAGTGGCGGATTTCCTAGTTCTGTCAATGAGCAGTTCTTC. The chain combines TRBV6-1 with TRBJ2-1; D gene uncertain. Trimming shortened V by 4 bases and J by 6 bases, and 19 bases separated the two germline ends. The V gene's germline CDR1 is MNHNS and CDR2 SASEGT. This CDR3 spans 16 amino acids.

The CDR3 sequence is CASSQVLQGGYTF. The CDR3 DNA reads as TGTGCCAGCAGCCAAGTGCTACAGGGGGGCTACACCTTC. The V and J genes are TRBV14 and TRBJ1-2, with 7 bases lining up with TRBD1. This CDR3 has 13 amino acids. Per the germline V gene, CDR1 is SGHDN and CDR2 is FVKESK. V shed 1 base and J 8 bases; nucleotides not matched to a gene: 4.

The chain has TRBV11-2 and TRBJ1-1; D is ambiguous. Germline V gives CDR1 SGHAT, CDR2 FQNNGV. CDR3 size: 16 residues. Between the trimmed V and J ends, which lost 4 bases and 4 bases, there was a span of 19 bases. CDR3 DNA sequence: TGTGCCAGCAGCTCTCTTATCCGGGCATTGCGCACTGAAGCTTTCTTT. This encodes CASSSLIRALRTEAFF.

The sample holds a few counts of this clone. The chain couples TRBV27 to TRBJ2-7, with D tentatively TRBD2 (5 bases). This CDR3 comprises 17 residues. CDR1 and CDR2 (germline): MNHEY, SMNVEV (reference sequence). Trimming left V 6 bases short and J 3 bases short, with 24 bases between. CDR3 in DNA: TGTGCCAGCAGCTCCGACCCCAGCCGGGGAAGGTACTACGAGCAGTACTTC. Translated, it gives CASSSDPSRGRYYEQYF.